Following are 15 T cell receptor beta chains from one sample sequenced in a study of cytotoxic CD8 clonotypes in ibrutinib-treated CLL. TCRdb's table, derived via immunoSEQ multiplex PCR, lists solely in-frame clones and lacks some. In the table there are about 300,000 clones, about 61% of which are singletons. Sequencing was performed on PBMCs, taken after 36 months of ibrutinib treatment. These receptors were taken from a human donor with chronic lymphocytic leukemia.

This clone was recorded a few times. The CDR3 DNA sequence: TGTGCCAGCAGCTTAGCGGGACAGGTGAACGGGTCACCCCTCCACTTT. It specifies CASSLAGQVNGSPLHF. The V call is TRBV5-4, the J call TRBJ1-6; 8 bases match TRBD1. From germline, CDR1 is SGHNT and CDR2 YYREEE (reference sequence). This CDR3 has 16 residues. The J segment lost 10 bases and the V segment lost 2 bases, leaving 11 bases of the junction unmatched.

The chain links TRBV19 to TRBJ2-3; D ambiguous. Germline CDR1 reads LNHDA; CDR2 reads SQIVND (reference sequence). Trimming left V 2 bases short and J 2 bases short, with 5 bases between. CDR3 length: 13 residues. The CDR3 nucleotides read TGTGCCAGTAGTATACAGAACACAGATACGCAGTATTTT. Translating gives CASSIQNTDTQYF.

V usage is TRBV5-1 and J usage is TRBJ2-3; TRBD2 might be the D (6 bases). The CDR3 is 12 residues long. V lost 7 bases to trimming and J lost 9 bases, with 15 bases between them. Germline CDR1 reads SGHRS; CDR2 reads YFSETQ. The CDR3 here is CASSWEVSTQYF. The DNA for the CDR3 is TGCGCCAGCTCTTGGGAGGTGTCAACGCAGTATTTT.

The V and J genes are TRBV9 and TRBJ2-3; D unresolved. Germline CDR1 SGDLS, CDR2 YYNGEE. The CDR3 sequence is 15 residues long. Trimming took off 4 bases at V and 2 bases at J, with 14 bases between the two ends. The CDR3 nucleotides are TGTGCCAGCAGCTCCCCGCGAGCACACACAGATACGCAGTATTTT. Protein sequence: CASSSPRAHTDTQYF.

The V call is TRBV6-5, the J call TRBJ2-1; TRBD2 matches at 8 bases. The V segment lost 6 bases and the J segment 3 bases; nucleotides outside the gene matches: 7. CDR1 is MNHEY, CDR2 SVGAGI, per germline. This CDR3 comprises 15 residues. The CDR3 DNA is TGTGCCAGCAGGCTCGGGGGGGCCAACTACAATGAGCAGTTCTTC. Protein sequence: CASRLGGANYNEQFF.

This chain uses TRBV2 with TRBJ1-6; D is unresolved. Germline-derived CDR1 and CDR2 are SNHLY and FYNNEI. This CDR3 has 12 amino acids. V dropped 7 bases and J dropped 8 bases, with 9 bases sitting between them. Here the CDR3 reads CASNLRDSPLHF. As DNA, the CDR3 is TGTGCCAGCAACCTTAGGGATTCACCCCTCCACTTT.

The chain has TRBV7-6 and TRBJ2-1; D is unclear. Germline V gene lookup returns CDR1 SGHVS and CDR2 FNYEAQ. The CDR3 consists of 15 residues. V was pared by 5 bases and J by 5 bases, with 16 bases between. The CDR3 sequence is CASSPGISPNNEQFF. The CDR3 nucleotides read TGTGCCAGCAGCCCCGGAATTTCTCCGAACAATGAGCAGTTCTTC. Full variable domain (outside the CDR3, taken from reference TRBV7-6 and TRBJ2-1): GAGVSQSPRYKVTKRGQDVALRCDPISGHVSLYWYRQALGQGPEFLTYFNYEAQQDKSGLPNDRFSAERPEGSISTLTIQRTEQRDSAMYRCASSPGISPNNEQFFGPGTRLTVL.

The V call is TRBV4-1, the J call TRBJ1-1, with D possibly matching TRBD1 (6 bases). V lost 4 bases to trimming and J lost 9 bases, with 21 bases between them. Germline-derived CDR1 and CDR2 are MGHRA and YSYEKL. This CDR3 comprises 15 residues. CDR3 in amino acids: CASSPLADRTMKAFF. DNA for the CDR3: TGCGCCAGCAGCCCCCTAGCTGACAGGACGATGAAAGCTTTCTTT.

This chain uses TRBV7-2 with TRBJ2-3; D is ambiguous. Germline CDR1 is SGHTA and CDR2 is FQGNSA. This CDR3 has 15 residues. The germline V and J ends were trimmed by 5 bases and 5 bases, with 17 bases remaining between them. The DNA for the CDR3 is TGTGCCAGCAGCCCCGCCCGGGTTCTGGGAGATACGCAGTATTTT. Amino acid sequence: CASSPARVLGDTQYF.

This chain links TRBV29-1 with TRBJ1-2, with D tentatively TRBD1 (5 bases). Per the germline V gene, CDR1 is SQVTM and CDR2 is ANQGSEA. Trimming shortened V by 7 bases and J by 4 bases, and 10 bases separated the two germline ends. This CDR3 comprises 11 residues. The CDR3 nucleotides read TGCAGCGCCAGGGTTGGCTATGGCTACACCTTC. Its protein is CSARVGYGYTF.

This rearrangement joins TRBV4-3 to TRBJ2-3; D is ambiguous. V lost 0 bases to trimming and J lost 6 bases, with 7 bases between them. Germline V gene sequence: CDR1 LGHNA, CDR2 YSLEER. This CDR3 region has 13 residues. DNA of the CDR3: TGCGCCAGCAGCCAAGAAAGCCCCGATACGCAGTATTTT. It encodes CASSQESPDTQYF.

The CDR3 spells CASSQDGTGGKGSTDTQYF. The CDR3 bases are TGTGCCAGCAGCCAAGATGGGACAGGGGGTAAAGGCAGCACAGATACGCAGTATTTT. This sequence joins TRBV4-2 and TRBJ2-3; 11 bases fit TRBD1. The CDR3 spans 19 residues. Germline-derived CDR1 and CDR2 are LGHNA and YNFKEQ. V lost 0 bases to trimming and J lost 0 bases; unmatched junction nucleotides: 8.

The chain recombines TRBV11-2 with TRBJ2-5; no clear D gene. Per germline, CDR1 SGHAT and CDR2 FQNNGV. The CDR3 loop spans 11 amino acids. The V and J ends lost 2 bases and 2 bases respectively, with 0 bases between them. CDR3 region: CASSLQETQYF. CDR3 in DNA: TGTGCCAGCAGCTTACAAGAGACCCAGTACTTC.

The V and J genes are TRBV7-2 and TRBJ2-3; D might be TRBD1 (5 bases). V lost 4 bases and J lost 3, with 23 bases in between. This CDR3 comprises 18 residues. CDR1 and CDR2 from the germline V gene are SGHTA and FQGNSA. The CDR3 DNA is TGTGCCAGCAGCTCGGACCCCCACCAGGGCCCAGGGACAGATACGCAGTATTTT. Its translation: CASSSDPHQGPGTDTQYF.

J is TRBJ1-6 and V is TRBV19; TRBD1 matches 7 bases. The CDR3 sequence is 14 residues long. V shed 4 bases and J 7 bases; nucleotides not matched to a gene: 4. CDR1 and CDR2 (germline): LNHDA, SQIVND (reference sequence). The CDR3 loop reads CASSTRGENSPLHF. CDR3 DNA sequence: TGTGCCAGTAGTACCAGGGGGGAGAATTCACCCCTCCACTTT.